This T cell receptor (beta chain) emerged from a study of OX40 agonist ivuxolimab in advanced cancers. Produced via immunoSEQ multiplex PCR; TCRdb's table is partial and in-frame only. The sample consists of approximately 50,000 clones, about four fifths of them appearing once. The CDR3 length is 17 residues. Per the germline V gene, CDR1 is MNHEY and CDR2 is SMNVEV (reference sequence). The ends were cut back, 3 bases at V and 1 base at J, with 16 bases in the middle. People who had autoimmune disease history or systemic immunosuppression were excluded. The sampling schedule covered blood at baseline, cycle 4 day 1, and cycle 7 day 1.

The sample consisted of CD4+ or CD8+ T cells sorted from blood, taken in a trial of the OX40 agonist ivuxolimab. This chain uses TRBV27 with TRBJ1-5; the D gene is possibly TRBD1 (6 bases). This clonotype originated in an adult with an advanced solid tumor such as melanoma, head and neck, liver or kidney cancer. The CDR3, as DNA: TGTGCCAGCAGTTTTAGTGGGGCCAGGGGAAGCAATCAGCCCCAGCATTTT. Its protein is CASSFSGARGSNQPQHF.